The sequence of this TCR beta chain was determined in a study of beta chain features in type 1 diabetes. Study details: Healthy donors and patients showed comparable age, gender and cell yields.

Germline V lookup: CDR1 SGHTA, CDR2 FQGNSA. The CDR3 has 15 residues. Trimming stripped 3 bases from V and 14 bases from J, with 23 bases between. Study-wide points: The VDJ junctions of type 1 diabetes patients carried fewer insertions and more deletions.

Purity exceeded 98% in all sorted populations. Of note for this clone: Its antigen is undetermined.

Expressed TCRB transcripts were sequenced, since all the RNA that had been isolated was reverse transcribed. Libraries were prepared by immunoSEQ multiplex PCR; TCRdb keeps only in-frame clonotypes and omits some of them. The sample holds around 160,000 clones; under 60% are singletons and the top ten take 0.35% to 0.5%. The TCR sequence derives from a man aged 18 to 35 in good health. Sequenced material: Tregs from blood. The rearrangement links TRBV7-2 to TRBJ2-4, with D perhaps matching TRBD2 (6 bases). CDR3 sequence reads: CASSFVGTEGPIKYF. The CDR3 DNA is TGTGCCAGCAGCTTCGTGGGGACGGAGGGCCCGATTAAGTACTTC. The whole variable domain, remainder taken from reference TRBV7-2 and TRBJ2-4, is GAGVSQSPSNKVTEKGKDVELRCDPISGHTALYWYRQSLGQGLEFLIYFQGNSAPDKSGLPSDRFSAERTGGSVSTLTIQRTQQEDSAVYLCASSFVGTEGPIKYFGAGTRLSVL.